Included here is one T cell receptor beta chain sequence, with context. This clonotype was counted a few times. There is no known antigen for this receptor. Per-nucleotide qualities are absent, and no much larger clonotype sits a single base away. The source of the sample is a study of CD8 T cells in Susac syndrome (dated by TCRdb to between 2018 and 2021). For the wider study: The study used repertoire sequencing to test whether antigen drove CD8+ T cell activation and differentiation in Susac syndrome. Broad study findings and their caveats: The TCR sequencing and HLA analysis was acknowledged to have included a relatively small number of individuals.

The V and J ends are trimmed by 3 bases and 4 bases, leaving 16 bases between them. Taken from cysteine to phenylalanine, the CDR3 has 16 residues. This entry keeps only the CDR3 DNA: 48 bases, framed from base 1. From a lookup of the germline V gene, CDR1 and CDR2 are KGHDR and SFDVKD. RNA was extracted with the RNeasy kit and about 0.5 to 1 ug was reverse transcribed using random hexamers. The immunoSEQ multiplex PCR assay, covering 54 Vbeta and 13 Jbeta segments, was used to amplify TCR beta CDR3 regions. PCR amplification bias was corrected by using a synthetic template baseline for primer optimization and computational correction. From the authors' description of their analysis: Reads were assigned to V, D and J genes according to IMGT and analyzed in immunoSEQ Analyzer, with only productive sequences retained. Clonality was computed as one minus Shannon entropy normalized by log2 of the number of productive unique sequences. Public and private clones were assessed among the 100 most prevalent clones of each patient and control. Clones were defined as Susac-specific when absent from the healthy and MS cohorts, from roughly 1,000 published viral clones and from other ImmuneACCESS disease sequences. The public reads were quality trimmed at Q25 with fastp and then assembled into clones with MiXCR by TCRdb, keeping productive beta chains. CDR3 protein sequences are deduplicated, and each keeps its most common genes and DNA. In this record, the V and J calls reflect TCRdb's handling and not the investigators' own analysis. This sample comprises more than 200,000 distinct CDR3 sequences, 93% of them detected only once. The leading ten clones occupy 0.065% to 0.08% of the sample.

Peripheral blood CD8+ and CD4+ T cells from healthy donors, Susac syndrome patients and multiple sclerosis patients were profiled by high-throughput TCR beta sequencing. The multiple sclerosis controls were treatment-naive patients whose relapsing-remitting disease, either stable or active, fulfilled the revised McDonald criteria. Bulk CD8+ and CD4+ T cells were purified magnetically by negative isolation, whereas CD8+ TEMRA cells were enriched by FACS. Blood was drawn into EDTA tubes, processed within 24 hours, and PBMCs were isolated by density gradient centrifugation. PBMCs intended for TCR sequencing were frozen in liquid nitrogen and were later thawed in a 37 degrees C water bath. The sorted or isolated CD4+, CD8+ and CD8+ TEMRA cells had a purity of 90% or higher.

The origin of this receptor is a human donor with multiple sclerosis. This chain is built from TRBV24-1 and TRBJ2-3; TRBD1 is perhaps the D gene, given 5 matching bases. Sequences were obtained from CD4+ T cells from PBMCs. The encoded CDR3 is CATSDPTHLGADTQYF. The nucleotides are TGTGCCACCAGTGATCCCACCCATCTAGGGGCAGATACGCAGTATTTT.